This TCR beta chain was sequenced in a study of cytomegalovirus exposure and HLA in healthy donors. Overall study: Of around 400 genotyped donors, roughly 80% grouped in the Caucasian-associated ancestry cluster. General study findings and limits: It was taken for granted in presence/absence analyses that sequencing depth across donors was roughly uniform.

60 Vbeta and 13 Jbeta primers were used in PCR. Sequencing was performed with immunoSEQ multiplex PCR; in TCRdb, only in-frame clones are kept and a portion is missing. The table includes about 150,000 clones, approximately 71% detected once. A remark on this clone: As yet, its antigen is unknown.

The donors gave bone marrow, and they were healthy. The clonotype originates from a man aged 25 to 45 in good health and CMV-seronegative. The sequencing sample was made of PBMCs.

CDR3 amino acids: CSVEDPGRGRETQYF. The CDR3 nucleotides are TGCAGCGTTGAAGACCCAGGGCGCGGGAGAGAGACCCAGTACTTC. The V gene is TRBV29-1, the J gene TRBJ2-5, with 7 bases matching TRBD2. CDR3 length equals 15 residues. V gave up 0 bases and J gave up 4 bases; unmatched junction bases: 8. CDR1 and CDR2 from the germline V gene are SQVTM and ANQGSEA. Using reference TRBV29-1 and TRBJ2-5 for the parts outside the CDR3, the full variable domain is SAVISQKPSRDICQRGTSLTIQCQVDSQVTMMFWYRQQPGQSLTLIATANQGSEATYESGFVIDKFPISRPNLTFSTLTVSNMSPEDSSIYLCSVEDPGRGRETQYFGPGTRLLVL.